The TCR beta chain under discussion was sequenced for a study of regulatory T cells in long-lasting Graves disease. Germline V CDR1 and CDR2: SGHTA, FQGNSA. The V gene lost 3 bases and the J gene lost 0 bases, with 10 bases spanning the gap. The CDR3 sequence is 15 residues long. Time point indicated: newly diagnosed GD, antithyroid drugs for less than 3 months. Extracted PBMC RNA gave rise to the TCR library. Arm-PCR of CDR3 regions with iRepertoire HTBI primers generated TCR beta libraries. One entry per CDR3 protein results from TCRdb running MiXCR on the multiplex PCR reads. The data show about 520,000 distinct CDR3 sequences, 9.5% to 15% seen once. The data also belong to a second study, concerning T cells in Graves' hyperthyroidism and ophthalmopathy.

This receptor was identified in a woman aged 25 to 39 with Graves disease. Source: peripheral blood mononuclear cells (PBMCs), taken at new diagnosis, from a patient treated with antithyroid drugs. The rearrangement uses TRBV7-2 and TRBJ2-3, with a tentative D call TRBD1 (5 bases). This CDR3 is CASSFETASTDTQYF. As DNA, the CDR3 is TGTGCCAGCAGCTTCGAGACAGCTAGCACAGATACGCAGTATTTT.